The 19 T cell receptor beta chains presented below share a single source sample, sequenced in a study of control samples from healthy donors and cancer patients. Clones were sequenced by immunoSEQ multiplex PCR, and TCRdb holds only the in-frame ones, with some missing. The repertoire has fewer than 200,000 clones, about 90% of them found once; the top ten carry 12%. Sequencing was done on a sample of blood. Every receptor here comes from a man aged 30-40 years in good health.

The V call is TRBV2, the J call TRBJ2-7; 10 bases are a match to TRBD1. Trimming took 7 bases from V and 4 from J; bases not matched to a gene: 4. CDR1 and CDR2 from the germline V gene are SNHLY and FYNNEI. This CDR3 is 13 amino acids long. The CDR3, as DNA: TGTGCCAGCAAGGGGGACAGGGGTTACGAGCAGTACTTC. It is translated as CASKGDRGYEQYF.

V and J are TRBV19 and TRBJ2-1, with D unclear. CDR1 LNHDA and CDR2 SQIVND come from the germline V gene (reference sequence). Trimming pared 5 bases from V and 10 bases from J, leaving 15 bases between. CDR3 length: 13 amino acids. The CDR3 coding sequence is TGTGCCAGTAGTTTCGGCCCTTTCCGGGAGCAGTTCTTC. This gives the protein CASSFGPFREQFF.

The chain links TRBV7-6 to TRBJ2-2; 10 positions agree with TRBD1. Looked up from germline, CDR1 is SGHVS and CDR2 is FNYEAQ. V dropped 4 bases and J dropped 4; count of bases not matched to a gene: 6. The CDR3 runs 16 residues. The CDR3 is CASSSRDRGPTGELFF. The CDR3 coding sequence is TGTGCCAGCAGCTCCCGGGACAGGGGCCCCACCGGGGAGCTGTTTTTT.

V is TRBV25-1 and J is TRBJ2-1; a weak D match, TRBD1 (6 bases). CDR1 MGHDK and CDR2 SYGVNS come from the germline V gene. The CDR3 loop spans 12 amino acids. V was clipped by 8 bases and J by 10 bases, with 15 bases between them. CDR3 nucleotide sequence: TGTGCCAGCCAGGGGCCCGTGGGGGAGCAGTTCTTC. Encoded protein: CASQGPVGEQFF.

The rearrangement uses TRBV7-8 and TRBJ1-2; no clear D gene. The CDR3 has 17 residues. From germline, CDR1 is SGHVS and CDR2 FQNEAQ. Trimming took 0 bases from V and 5 from J, leaving 19 bases between them. The CDR3 sequence: CASSLARLTLAPYGYTF. For the CDR3, the DNA is TGTGCCAGCAGCTTAGCCCGCTTGACCTTGGCCCCTTATGGCTACACCTTC.

V and J are TRBV19 and TRBJ1-6; D is unclear. The CDR3 is made up of 12 amino acids. Germline V CDR1 and CDR2: LNHDA, SQIVND (reference sequence). Between the trimmed V and J ends, which lost 9 bases and 6 bases, there was a span of 9 bases. The chain's CDR3 is CASREVNSPLHF. The CDR3 bases are TGTGCCAGCCGGGAAGTTAATTCACCCCTCCACTTT.

The chain links TRBV10-3 to TRBJ1-1, with unresolved D. The germline gives CDR1 ENHRY, CDR2 SYGVKD. The V end was cut by 0 bases, the J end by 6 bases, with 5 bases between. CDR3 length equals 12 residues. This CDR3 reads CAISESGSEAFF. Written as DNA, the CDR3 is TGTGCCATCAGTGAGTCAGGGTCTGAAGCTTTCTTT.

The chain recombines TRBV24-1 with TRBJ1-5; D is ambiguous. The CDR3 extends over 14 amino acids. Germline V CDR1 and CDR2: KGHDR, SFDVKD. Trimming shortened V by 4 bases and J by 3 bases, and 9 bases separated the two germline ends. The DNA for the CDR3 is TGTGCCACCAGTGACCCTACGGACAATCAGCCCCAGCATTTT. Translation: CATSDPTDNQPQHF.

The chain has TRBV12-3 or TRBV12-4 and TRBJ1-1, with TRBD1 matching 8 bases. Germline trimming cut 7 bases from V and 8 bases from J; bases unmatched to any gene: 9. This CDR3 contains 13 residues. The CDR3 reads CASTPDRGWEAFF. The CDR3 region has the DNA TGTGCCAGCACCCCCGACAGGGGTTGGGAAGCTTTCTTT.

The V call is TRBV29-1, the J call TRBJ1-2; D is ambiguous. The V end lost 4 bases, the J end lost 5 bases, and 17 bases lay between the germline ends. The germline V gene encodes CDR1 SQVTM and CDR2 ANQGSEA. CDR3 length: 14 residues. CDR3 coding DNA: TGCAGCGTTGTTGATCCGACGAGCGATTATGGCTACACCTTC. The encoded protein is CSVVDPTSDYGYTF.

The chain uses TRBV6-5 and TRBJ1-2; D remains unclear. The germline V gene has CDR1 MNHEY and CDR2 SVGAGI. The CDR3 loop spans 12 amino acids. Trimming took 7 bases from V and 6 from J, leaving 12 bases between them. The CDR3 here is CASTLTPDGYTF. The CDR3 DNA sequence: TGTGCCAGCACTCTGACCCCAGATGGCTACACCTTC.

The rearrangement links TRBV20-1 to TRBJ2-1; TRBD2 aligns across 10 bases. The CDR3 runs to 14 residues. V was pared by 3 bases and J by 8 bases, with 7 bases of the junction left unmatched. Germline values: CDR1 DFQATT, CDR2 SNEGSKA (reference sequence). The chain's CDR3 is CSASQAGGPDEQFF. The CDR3 DNA reads TGCAGTGCTAGTCAAGCGGGAGGGCCGGATGAGCAGTTCTTC.

J is TRBJ2-6 and V is TRBV2; 8 positions agree with TRBD1. Germline loops: CDR1 SNHLY, CDR2 FYNNEI. Trimming cost V 7 bases and J 1 base; bases outside gene matches: 6. The CDR3 length is 16 residues. Here the CDR3 DNA reads TGTGCCAGCACCGACAGGGGCCGATCTGGGGCCAACGTCCTGACTTTC. Its translation is CASTDRGRSGANVLTF.

V gene TRBV28 combines with J gene TRBJ1-1; D not certain. V was clipped by 8 bases and J by 4 bases, with 20 bases between them. There are 15 residues in the CDR3. Germline CDR1 MDHEN, CDR2 SYDVKM. CDR3 protein: CASVPSHVGGTEAFF. The CDR3 DNA is TGTGCCAGCGTCCCGAGCCACGTCGGCGGCACTGAAGCTTTCTTT.

This sequence joins TRBV18 and TRBJ1-5; D not certain. Trimming pared 3 bases from V and 1 base from J, leaving 10 bases between. Germline V gene data show CDR1 as KGHSH and CDR2 as LQKENI. CDR3 size: 15 residues. The chain's CDR3 is CASSPDIPSNQPQHF. In DNA form, the CDR3 reads TGTGCCAGCTCACCTGACATACCGAGCAATCAGCCCCAGCATTTT.

The count of this clone is one. The junction departs from germline at one end; a sequencing error may be responsible. The same CDR3 also results from other DNA sequences found in this sample. This rearrangement joins TRBV24-1 to TRBJ2-2; a possible D gene is TRBD2 (5 bases). CDR1 and CDR2 from the germline V gene are KGHDR and SFDVKD. The CDR3 extends over 14 amino acids. The CDR3 region has the DNA TGTGCCACCACAGACTCGAGAAACCCCGGGGAGTTGTTTTTT. This gives the protein CATTDSRNPGELFF.

As DNA, the CDR3 is TGTGCCAGCTCACCGAGTACAGGGGGTGAAACTGAAGCTTTCTTT. Translating gives CASSPSTGGETEAFF. The V call is TRBV18, the J call TRBJ1-1; 8 bases line up with TRBD1. V lost 3 bases and J lost 5; bases outside the gene matches: 8. The CDR3 loop spans 15 amino acids. CDR1 and CDR2 from the germline V gene are KGHSH and LQKENI.

The chain uses TRBV15 and TRBJ1-4; a possible D gene is TRBD1 (6 bases). The V and J ends lost 1 base and 8 bases respectively, with 17 bases between them. The CDR3 runs to 16 residues. CDR1 and CDR2 (germline): LNHNV, YYDKDF (reference sequence). CDR3 bases: TGTGCCACCAGCAGAGGGGGAGGGGGTCGGGCCGAAAAACTGTTTTTT. Translating it yields CATSRGGGGRAEKLFF.

The V call is TRBV19, the J call TRBJ2-6, with D maybe TRBD2 (7 bases). The CDR3 has 15 residues. The V and J ends lost 11 bases and 3 bases respectively, with 17 bases between them. Germline CDR1 reads LNHDA; CDR2 reads SQIVND (reference sequence). CDR3 residues: CAVRGGAGGANVLTF. CDR3 in DNA: TGTGCCGTTAGGGGGGGGGCCGGTGGGGCCAACGTCCTGACTTTC.